This T cell receptor (beta chain) was found in a study of T cell repertoires in cytomegalovirus infection. This clonotype has just a few counts. Its antigen remains unknown. The CDR3 totals 14 residues. Germline trimming cut 3 bases from V and 0 bases from J; bases unmatched to any gene: 2. Germline CDR1 reads LNHDA; CDR2 reads SQIVND (reference sequence). TCRdb called the reads again in MiXCR, with one record for every CDR3 protein. The data hold 500,000 to 600,000 distinct CDR3 sequences, with 16% observed a single time. Findings of the study overall: Identification of carriers of CMV plus the relevant HLA was performed using cumulative public TCR beta family frequency.

The source is a human donor in good health (CMV status not recorded). Some clones in this sample may be carry-over from other donors' samples. This sequence joins TRBV19 and TRBJ2-7; 7 bases are shared with TRBD2. The sequencing input was CD8+ T cells from PBMCs. CDR3 coding DNA: TGTGCCAGTAGTATCCGGGGGGTCTCCTACGAGCAGTACTTC. It codes for CASSIRGVSYEQYF.